This T cell receptor (beta chain) is from a study of cytomegalovirus exposure and HLA in healthy donors. At the level of the study: Inside one of the first data releases sat about 85 million unique TCRs taken from HLA-typed donors. General study points: Indistinguishable V segments such as TRBV6-2 and TRBV6-3 were excluded. In a later analysis, HLA-associated TCR beta chains were more clonally expanded than equally common others.

The PCR had 60 Vbeta and 13 Jbeta primers. TCRdb keeps only in-frame clones here, not all; method: immunoSEQ multiplex PCR. The sample has 90,000 to 120,000 clones; around 74% are singletons. The germline gives CDR1 SGHTA, CDR2 FQGNSA. This CDR3 region has 14 residues. V was pared by 3 bases and J by 4 bases, with 2 bases of the junction left unmatched. Of note for this clone: Its antigen is undetermined.

The rearrangement joins TRBV7-2 to TRBJ2-2; 7 bases match TRBD1. Input material: PBMCs. The origin of this receptor is a woman aged 40 to 55 in good health and CMV-seropositive. DNA of the CDR3: TGTGCCAGCAGCTTGGGACAGACCACCGGGGAGCTGTTTTTT. This codes for CASSLGQTTGELFF.